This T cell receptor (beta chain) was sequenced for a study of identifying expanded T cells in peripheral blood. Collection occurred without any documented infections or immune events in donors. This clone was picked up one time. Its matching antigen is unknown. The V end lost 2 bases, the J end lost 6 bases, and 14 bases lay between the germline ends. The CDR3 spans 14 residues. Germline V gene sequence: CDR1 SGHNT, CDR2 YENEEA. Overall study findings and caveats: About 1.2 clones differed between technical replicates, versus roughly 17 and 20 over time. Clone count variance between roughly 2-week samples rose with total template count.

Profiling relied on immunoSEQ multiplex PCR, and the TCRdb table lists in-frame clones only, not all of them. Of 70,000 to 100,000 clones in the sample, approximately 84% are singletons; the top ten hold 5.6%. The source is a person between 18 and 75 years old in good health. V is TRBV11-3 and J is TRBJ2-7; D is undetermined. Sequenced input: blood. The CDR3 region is CASSLSPSGPEQYF. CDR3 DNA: TGTGCCAGCAGCTTAAGCCCGTCCGGACCCGAGCAGTACTTC.